Shown below are 6 T cell receptor beta chains from a single sample sequenced in a study of cytomegalovirus exposure and HLA in healthy donors. The PCR used 60 Vbeta and 13 Jbeta primers. Sequencing was performed with immunoSEQ multiplex PCR; in TCRdb, only in-frame clones are kept and a portion is missing. The sample has about 95,000 clones; just under 70% are singletons. Sequences were obtained from PBMCs. Receptors originate from a woman aged 45 to 65 in good health and CMV-seropositive.

The chain joins TRBV28 to TRBJ2-6; 7 bases fit TRBD1. V gave up 4 bases and J gave up 0 bases; unmatched junction bases: 12. The CDR3 has 19 residues. Germline V gives CDR1 MDHEN, CDR2 SYDVKM. The CDR3 sequence is CASSSNFPGGRSGANVLTF. In DNA, the CDR3 is TGTGCCAGCAGTTCGAATTTCCCAGGGGGTCGCTCTGGGGCCAACGTCCTGACTTTC.

The V and J genes are TRBV28 and TRBJ1-2; a possible D gene is TRBD1 (5 bases). Trimming took 5 bases from V and 7 from J, leaving 17 bases between them. This CDR3 has 14 amino acids. CDR1 and CDR2 from the germline V gene are MDHEN and SYDVKM. The CDR3 reads CASSPTGRARGYTF. Written as DNA, the CDR3 is TGTGCCAGCAGTCCCACCGGCAGGGCCCGTGGCTACACCTTC.

The rearrangement joins TRBV19 to TRBJ2-5; 8 nucleotides match TRBD1. Germline V gives CDR1 LNHDA, CDR2 SQIVND (reference sequence). The CDR3 has 12 amino acids. Germline trimming cut 9 bases from V and 5 bases from J; bases unmatched to any gene: 5. The CDR3 DNA is TGTGCCAGCGGACAGGGCAGGGAGACCCAGTACTTC. This encodes CASGQGRETQYF.

The chain has TRBV15 and TRBJ1-5; 8 bases agree with TRBD1. Germline lookup yields CDR1 LNHNV and CDR2 YYDKDF (reference sequence). With 1 base clipped from V and 2 bases from J, the junction kept 1 base outside the gene matches. The CDR3 has 15 residues. The CDR3 loop is CATSRGGQGNQPQHF. The CDR3 DNA reads TGTGCCACCAGCAGAGGGGGACAGGGCAATCAGCCCCAGCATTTT.

This clone was seen a single time. The chain carries TRBV27 and TRBJ2-6, with 7 bases that match TRBD2. Looked up from germline, CDR1 is MNHEY and CDR2 is SMNVEV (reference sequence). V shed 2 bases, J shed 3 bases, and the junction held 4 bases outside the gene matches. The CDR3 covers 16 residues. Here the CDR3 DNA reads TGTGCCAGCAGTTTAGAGGGAGGGTTTGGGGCCAACGTCCTGACTTTC. As protein: CASSLEGGFGANVLTF.

The chain's CDR3 is CASSLPGQGYEQYF. In nucleotides, the CDR3 is TGTGCCAGCAGTTTACCGGGACAGGGGTACGAGCAGTACTTC. This sequence joins TRBV28 and TRBJ2-7, with 10 bases matching TRBD1. With 2 bases clipped from V and 4 bases from J, the junction kept 2 bases outside the gene matches. From germline, CDR1 is MDHEN and CDR2 SYDVKM. The CDR3 spans 14 residues. Full variable domain (missing parts from reference TRBV28 and TRBJ2-7): DVKVTQSSRYLVKRTGEKVFLECVQDMDHENMFWYRQDPGLGLRLIYFSYDVKMKEKGDIPEGYSVSREKKERFSLILESASTNQTSMYLCASSLPGQGYEQYFGPGTRLTVT.